This TCR beta chain was captured in a study of cytomegalovirus exposure and HLA in healthy donors. The study ran its PCR with 60 Vbeta and 13 Jbeta primers. This table comes from immunoSEQ multiplex PCR, and its TCRdb copy is limited to in-frame clones, with some not included. The sample has 70,000 to 95,000 clones, 81% seen once; the top ten hold under 2%. V gave up 5 bases and J gave up 5 bases; unmatched junction bases: 8. Germline V lookup: CDR1 MNHEY, CDR2 SMNVEV (reference sequence). The CDR3 contains 14 residues. This clonotype was sampled from a woman in her 30s in good health and CMV-seronegative. Source material: PBMCs. The chain has TRBV27 and TRBJ2-5; 7 nucleotides align to TRBD1. The CDR3 loop is CASSLDRLRETQYF. Written as DNA, the CDR3 is TGTGCCAGCAGTCTGGACAGGCTTAGGGAGACCCAGTACTTC.